This T cell receptor beta chain was documented in a study of cytomegalovirus exposure and HLA in healthy donors. The PCR had 60 Vbeta and 13 Jbeta primers. The assay was immunoSEQ multiplex PCR, and TCRdb's table has in-frame clones only and misses some. The sample includes more than 90,000 clones, about four fifths of them seen just once. From germline, CDR1 is SQVTM and CDR2 ANQGSEA. The CDR3 has 14 amino acids. Trimming cost V 5 bases and J 2 bases, with 13 bases left between them. This rearrangement joins TRBV29-1 to TRBJ1-5; the D gene is possibly TRBD1 (5 bases). Sequencing was done on a sample of PBMCs. The clonotype comes from a woman between 40 and 55 years old in good health and CMV-seronegative. CDR3 amino acids: CSVLEGYGNQPQHF. CDR3 coding DNA: TGCAGCGTTCTGGAGGGGTACGGCAATCAGCCCCAGCATTTT.